The T cell receptor (beta chain) under discussion was sequenced for a study of regulatory T cells in long-lasting Graves disease (dated by TCRdb to about 2021). About the investigation overall: In the newly diagnosed Graves' disease group, patients had been taking antithyroid drugs for less than 3 months. Peripheral blood TCR sequencing and RNA sequencing compared persistent Graves' disease patients with newly diagnosed Graves' disease patients. The study took place in China and was registered as a clinical trial. A total of 33 samples underwent TCR sequencing, from roughly 13 patients with persistent Graves' disease and 20 or so patients with newly diagnosed Graves' disease.

This clonotype appeared many times. This receptor's antigen is unknown. No base quality values were provided; no much bigger clone lies one nucleotide off. The time point tag for this specimen amounts to: newly diagnosed GD, antithyroid drugs for less than 3 months. RNA was extracted from PBMCs in TRIzol for both TCR sequencing and RNA sequencing. The diagnosis of Graves' disease followed American Thyroid Association guidelines. Patients were recruited from an endocrinology department in Xi'an, China. Each patient gave approximately 9.7 milliliters of peripheral blood, collected in an EDTA anticoagulant tube. Ficoll Paque Plus density gradient separation was used to isolate PBMCs, and no further T cell sorting was done. An Agilent 2100 Bioanalyzer and agarose gel were used to check RNA quality, while a NanoDrop 2000 measured RNA concentration. Library creation used multiplex PCR. Sequenced on an Illumina HiSeq 4000. To build TCR beta libraries, CDR3 regions were amplified by Arm-PCR using iRepertoire HTBI primers. PCR products were gel purified before sequencing. As for the authors' bioinformatics: A total of roughly 58 TRBV and approximately 15 TRBJ segments were identified across samples and were used for gene usage analysis of CDR3 amino acid clonotypes. Filtered high-quality paired reads were merged into contigs using COPE and FqMerger. BLAST was used to align contigs to IMGT TRBV, TRBD and TRBJ reference genes, and CDR3 was defined according to IMGT. Any clonotype with a frequency above 0.1% was counted as a highly expanded clone. Shannon entropy served as the measure of repertoire diversity, while the Gini coefficient captured V-J evenness. Public clonotypes were defined as clonotypes shared by more than one individual. TCRdb reanalyzed the raw reads on its own, using fastp at Q25 for trimming and MiXCR for clone calling, and kept in-frame beta chains. CDR3 protein duplicates are merged, each entry listing the most common genes and DNA. TCRdb, not the authors, supplied the V and J calls. Recorded for this sample are roughly 410,000 distinct CDR3 sequences; approximately 15% of them occurred a single time. Over 7.5% of the sample rests with the top ten.

V is shortened by 4 bases, J by 1 base, and the region joining them spans 10 bases. The CDR3 holds 14 amino acids from the cysteine to the phenylalanine. Only the CDR3 DNA is retained, 42 bases long and in frame from the first base. Taken from the germline V gene, the CDR1 and CDR2 loops are SNHLY and FYNNEI. General study outcomes and caveats: More public clonotypes were shared among persistent patients (roughly 3,000) than among newly diagnosed patients (approximately 930). Sequencing and analysis were restricted to the TCR beta chain. Peripheral blood alone was examined, since thyroid tissue, which constituted the primary lesion, could not be accessed. As a limitation, the authors acknowledged that the small sample size may reduce accuracy. Compared with newly diagnosed patients, persistent Graves' disease patients had lower TCR Shannon entropy and fewer highly expanded clones, which suggests clonal expansion. Preferential use of TRBV28, TRBJ1-2 and TRBJ2-5 was observed in persistent disease, whereas TRBV20-1 and TRBJ2-1 were favored in newly diagnosed disease.

The same data also went into a second study, on T cells in Graves' hyperthyroidism and ophthalmopathy. From the second report: Stable Graves' hyperthyroidism was defined as the absence of progression to ophthalmopathy over 18 months of follow-up. Hyperthyroidism patients were aged 18 to 65 years and newly diagnosed, with disease duration of less than 2 months. Any patient with an uncontrolled infection, another autoimmune disease, pregnancy or lactation was excluded. Diagnoses were based on clinical symptoms, serum thyroxine and TRAb, thyroid ultrasound and orbital computed tomography. The first round of RT-PCR for the TCR CDR3 was performed with the HTBI primer set and the Qiagen OneStep RT-PCR kit. Most expanded thyroid clonotypes (frequency above 0.001) were also found in blood, which suggests that blood repertoires may mirror thyroid immune responses. In cross-validation, a model built on a 13 V-J signature told ophthalmopathy apart from stable hyperthyroidism with 85% to 90% sensitivity and roughly 83% specificity, and in testing the same model reached 80%/75%. In validation, progression to ophthalmopathy was predicted by the model with roughly 69% sensitivity and 72.22% specificity, a median of around 6.5 months before onset. To identify TCR V-J signatures that set the groups apart, the researchers used a discovery cohort of roughly 100 patients, made up of 43 with Graves' ophthalmopathy and 55 to 65 with stable Graves' hyperthyroidism. Whether ophthalmopathy could be predicted prospectively was tested in an independent validation cohort made up of approximately 19 hyperthyroidism patients plus 17 patients who later progressed to ophthalmopathy. The 95 to 100 discovery patients were randomly divided into training and test sets at a 7:3 ratio. Thyroid tissue and blood T-cell repertoires from more than five Graves' hyperthyroidism patients were also compared in the study. After sampling, hyperthyroidism patients received methimazole starting at 30 mg daily, and ophthalmopathy patients received high-dose intravenous methylprednisolone. Libraries were constructed in a second round of multiplex PCR, after which size selection and purification were performed. Paired-end sequencing of the libraries was performed with 100 bp reads on an Illumina HiSeq2000. Raw data were processed with SOAPnuke, discarding reads with adapters, uncalled bases, mean Phred below 15, or no exact constant-primer or identifier match. COPE v1.2.5 was used to merge the high-quality paired reads, and each unique nucleotide sequence was defined as a clonotype. MiTCR v1.1 was used to align clonotypes to the IMGT TRBV, TRBD and TRBJ reference segments. Only V-J combinations with frequency above 0.0001, covering 98% to 99.2% of repertoires, were analysed. The TCS score was defined as the ratio of F50 (clonal expansion) to E x V (chaos), calculated using BLOSUM62-based TCRdist between CDR3 peptides within each V-J. Welch's t-statistics and random forest reduced just over 500 V-J features to some 14, which were used in a naive Bayes classifier (R e1071). Sample size was not statistically predetermined, and investigators were not blinded to group allocation. According to the paper, TCR Vbeta CDR3 sequencing was carried out on more than 120 peripheral blood samples, which came from approximately 41 ophthalmopathy, roughly 75 hyperthyroidism and approximately 17 progressor patients.

The receptor was derived from a middle-aged woman with Graves disease. Donor details come from another sample of the same person, matched by shared clones. The rearranged chain carries TRBV2 and TRBJ2-5, and perhaps TRBD1 as D gene, on 6 matching bases. Sequencing was performed on peripheral blood mononuclear cells (PBMCs), taken at new diagnosis, from a patient treated with antithyroid drugs. The bases are TGTGCCAGCAGTGCCGACAGGTCCCAAGAGACCCAGTACTTC. Its translation is CASSADRSQETQYF.